This TCR beta chain was recovered during a study of cytomegalovirus exposure and HLA in healthy donors (dated by TCRdb to the late 2010s). Study-level background: An earlier analysis of approximately 640 of the donors reported about 250 Gb of sequence data and 100 million to 130 million unique TCR beta sequences from 150 million to 200 million T cells. Besides the first cohort of roughly 640 subjects, a separate validation cohort made up of around 120 different subjects was used. Using immunosequencing, the study profiled T cell repertoires from 666 subjects and related those repertoires to cytomegalovirus serostatus. Alongside the repertoire data, information on donor age, sex, ethnicity and CMV serostatus was compiled. In an earlier analysis of roughly 580 of the donors, high-throughput TCR beta sequencing was used to judge whether each TCR beta V gene segment behaved as functional or pseudogenic. Among the roughly 370 genotyped donors, 81% belonged to the genetic ancestry cluster associated with self-reported Caucasian donors. The study combined high-throughput TCR immunosequencing, statistical association of individual TCRs with disease status, and machine learning to predict cytomegalovirus infection status. In the later analysis, no new phenotypic data were used to find candidate immune exposures; instead, reliance was placed on TCR beta sequences and their occurrence across donors. The aim of the study was to test whether cataloging public T cell receptors could identify signatures of past pathogen exposure. HLA typing covered class I and class II loci at four-digit resolution. A later analysis re-examined previously published TCR beta repertoires from 600 to 700 donors and added high-resolution HLA genotyping to investigate patterns of TCR occurrence. A later genetic analysis took genome-wide SNP genotypes for 398 of the 666 donors and used that subset as a discovery cohort. The number of donors typed differed by locus, with roughly 620-640 for A, B, C, DRB1 and DQB1, 522 for DQA1, about 610 for DPA1, and 472 for DPB1. Approximately 310 gigabases of sequencing data and roughly 80 million unique TCR sequences made up an early release that covered approximately 700 HLA-typed donors. All discovery cohort repertoires had been generated on a single sequencing platform. Across some 400 genotyped donors of the cohort, an average of approximately 240,000 unique TCR beta nucleotide sequences per donor were sequenced, and around 19% of those sequences were non-productive. Roughly 5 DR-DQ haplotypes were handled as single units for association and clustering, since linkage in the cohort was strong.

Sequences SGHAT (CDR1) and FQNNGV (CDR2) are obtained from the germline V gene. V is reduced by 2 bases and J by 0 bases, leaving a spacing of 8 bases between them. The CDR3 sequence holds 15 residues, the cysteine and phenylalanine included. Only CDR3 DNA is held: 45 bases, read in frame from base 1. This clone was picked up one time. Its recognized antigen is unknown. The input lacks base qualities; no much larger clone sits a single base away. General study outcomes and caveats: In a later analysis, most CMV-associated TCR beta chains were found to appear HLA-restricted, with HLA associations seemingly driven largely by CMV exposure. A cluster of highly shared sequence variants was judged likely to be a technical artifact of the sequencing pipeline. A later genetic analysis associated a missense DCLRE1C variant with V-gene and J-gene trimming of TCR beta chains, and an independent cohort replicated the association. Cytomegalovirus status was reported to be diagnosed by the classifier with high specificity and sensitivity in both the original and validation cohorts. Presence/absence analyses assumed roughly uniform sequencing depth across donors, an assumption that may not hold. According to a later genetic analysis, donors in an Asian-associated ancestry cluster had fewer N-insertions in productive TCRs than the roughly 670-donor mean. In a later analysis, more than 15,000 TCR beta sequences were associated with specific HLA alleles at a false discovery rate of 0.05. Because some donors lacked HLA typing at each locus, the association tests relied only on the typed subset. Linkage disequilibrium might explain the correlated functional status among segregating V segments, but an unknown experimental factor could not be ruled out. The 87-base-pair reads could not distinguish some IMGT-functional V segments, including TRBV6-2 and TRBV6-3, so those segments were excluded. In an earlier analysis of 587 of the donors, most TCR beta V segments appeared in productive rearrangements about 87% or about 30% of the time, broadly matching IMGT annotations. A few of the identified cytomegalovirus-associated TCR beta chains were confirmed in vitro to be specific for cytomegalovirus antigens. According to a later analysis, parvovirus B19, influenza, CMV and Epstein-Barr virus appeared linked to several top co-occurrence clusters. Because counts were too low, roughly 17 rarely observed V segments, including chromosome 9 orphons, were left out of the earlier analysis of a few hundred of the donors. The only immune exposure information available for the cohort was CMV serostatus. Most TCR sequences were seen in very few donors, while some public TCRs were found in many individuals. In a later analysis, TCR association rates were found to vary across HLA loci, with the most associated TCRs seen for DRB1 alleles and the fewest for HLA-C alleles. The authors suggested that the approach could potentially be extended to other disease states and immunological phenotypes. A further reported finding was that TCR beta sequences accurately predicted the HLA-A and HLA-B alleles for most subjects in the first cohort. Only TCR beta chains were sequenced in this cohort, and the absence of alpha or paired-chain data limited detectable features. A later analysis found that HLA-associated TCR beta chains were more clonally expanded and had lower generation probabilities than equally common non-associated chains. When HLA alleles, especially DR and DQ, strongly co-occurred, TCR associations were difficult to assign to individual alleles. In the study, roughly 160 TCR beta chains were listed as associated with cytomegalovirus.

Library creation used the immunoSEQ multiplex PCR assay. For the multiplex PCR, a mixture combining 60 forward primers for TCR Vbeta segments and 13 reverse primers for TCR Jbeta segments was used. The CDR3 region of rearranged TCR beta genes was amplified from genomic DNA by a multiplex PCR assay. The amplified TCR beta libraries were sequenced on the Illumina HiSeq System as 87-base-pair reads. In the original analysis: A later analysis counted about 76 million unique TCR beta chains across the approximately 700 repertoires, and around 12 million of these chains were shared by at least two donors. To remove PCR and sequencing errors, raw reads were error-corrected and collapsed into unique sequences using a nearest-neighbor algorithm that merged closely related sequences. To assign V, D and J gene segments, CDR3 sequences were aligned to IMGT reference sequences. Each retained sequence needed at least a six-nucleotide match to both a V gene segment and a J gene segment. A rearrangement was called productive if the CDR3 had no stop codons and remained in frame with V and J, and every other rearrangement was called non-productive. CDR3 was defined by IMGT convention, running from the second conserved V-encoded cysteine to the conserved J-encoded phenylalanine. Sequences without an unambiguous match to a single V gene segment were excluded from the earlier analysis of approximately 600 of the donors. An earlier analysis of around 600 of the donors classified V segments as functional when productive rearrangements were above 56.7% and as segregating when the standard deviation between donors was above 5%. A statistical classification framework was built for diagnosing cytomegalovirus status from the catalog of TCR beta chain sequences. A later analysis assigned V and J genes by comparing TCR nucleotide sequences with IMGT/GENE-DB human TR gene sequences. The TCRdist pipeline was used in a later analysis to assign CDR3 sequences and most-parsimonious VDJ recombination scenarios. A later analysis defined each TCR beta chain by its CDR3 amino acid sequence plus V-gene family, and excluded reads lacking a unique V-gene family. In a later analysis, 450 to 600 highly shared, low-generation-probability nucleotide sequences were removed to address suspected cross-contamination and a sequencing artifact. A later analysis calculated a clonal expansion index for each public chain from normalized within-repertoire ranks of inferred template counts. In a later analysis, generation probabilities were computed using a VDJ recombination model fitted to out-of-frame rearrangements, and the results were checked against IGoR. In a later analysis, hypergeometric tests were used to score TCR-TCR, TCR-HLA and TCR-CMV co-occurrence, with a repertoire-size bias correction applied to TCR pairs. To estimate false discovery rates, a later analysis permuted the HLA or CMV assignments 20 times. In a later analysis, co-occurring TCRs were grouped with DBSCAN, and TCRdist sequence similarity was added when clustering was performed within HLA-allele-positive subsets. Co-occurrence clustering excluded repertoires with fewer than 30,000 or more than 120,000 public chains, plus five with anomalous nucleotide sharing. TCRdb carries this immuneACCESS record with in-frame sequences only. Its versions omit some clonotypes, under half of them owing to an unresolved V gene in the studies checked, with the rest unexplained. V and J calls and clone size are given by that table; D and trimming were obtained from the DNA. The sample yields 150,000 to 200,000 clones; almost 85% were counted once. The ten top clones hold about 0.25% of the sample.

The cohort consisted of more than 650 healthy bone marrow donors. At the time of sampling, all cohort members were nominally healthy, though unrecorded immune exposures were likely present. The donor was CMV seronegative and belonged to the group of 352 seronegative cohort members. Each donor provided a peripheral blood sample, and peripheral blood mononuclear cells were used for TCR beta sequencing. Genomic DNA was extracted from the blood cell samples with the Qiagen DNeasy Blood Extraction Kit. Sequencing was done on a sample of PBMCs. The sequence was collected from a boy aged 10-17 years in good health and CMV-seronegative. The sequence links TRBV11-2 to TRBJ2-4; the D gene cannot be resolved reliably. The DNA reads as follows: TGTGCCAGCAGCTTAAGAACCAGAGCCAAAAACATTCAGTACTTC. This yields the protein CASSLRTRAKNIQYF.